This TCR beta chain was profiled in a study of T cell repertoires in cytomegalovirus infection. Study details: Public TCR beta signature analysis indicated the presence of both CMV infection and matching HLA type.

To note about this clonotype: No antigen is known for it.

With 5 bases removed from V and 6 bases from J, the gap between germline ends came to 11 bases. From germline, CDR1 is SGHVS and CDR2 FNYEAQ. The CDR3 totals 13 residues. A single record per CDR3 protein comes from TCRdb applying MiXCR to the reads. The table records about 130,000 distinct CDR3 sequences, 25% to 35% of them present only once. This clonotype originated in a human donor in good health (CMV status not recorded). Some clones in this sample may be carry-over from other donors' samples. Source: CD8+ T cells from cultured PBMCs, taken from culture after CMV antigen stimulation. The chain uses TRBV7-6 and TRBJ1-5; no clear D gene. The CDR3 DNA reads TGTGCCAGCAGCCGCAGCGTTACTCAGCCCCAGCATTTT. As protein: CASSRSVTQPQHF. Together with reference TRBV7-6 and TRBJ1-5, the CDR3 gives the full variable domain: GAGVSQSPRYKVTKRGQDVALRCDPISGHVSLYWYRQALGQGPEFLTYFNYEAQQDKSGLPNDRFSAERPEGSISTLTIQRTEQRDSAMYRCASSRSVTQPQHFGDGTRLSIL.